The clone carrying this TCR beta chain was recorded only once. Its antigen is unidentified. Though nominally healthy at sampling, donors likely had unrecorded immune exposures. The ends lost 2 bases at V and 1 base at J; junction bases unmatched: 1. Germline values: CDR1 SGHRS, CDR2 YFSETQ. The CDR3 sequence is 15 residues long. This sample was taken from a study of cytomegalovirus exposure and HLA in healthy donors. On the study more broadly: In a previous analysis, 110 million or so unique TCR beta sequences were found from roughly 180 million T cells.

The PCR was carried out with 60 Vbeta primers and 13 Jbeta primers. Method: immunoSEQ multiplex PCR; TCRdb's copy keeps in-frame clones and lacks some. The sample consists of about 130,000 clones, 70% to 80% of them appearing once. Regarding the study as a whole: Common viral pathogens seemed to be connected with several of the most significant clusters, according to a later analysis. The authors judged a highly shared variant cluster likely a sequencing artifact.

The receptor comes from a female donor in good health and CMV-seronegative. The sample comprised PBMCs. The rearrangement links TRBV5-1 to TRBJ2-5, with TRBD2 matching over 11 bases. The CDR3 sequence is CASSFGTSGQETQYF. The CDR3, as DNA: TGCGCCAGCAGCTTCGGGACTAGCGGCCAAGAGACCCAGTACTTC.